What follows is one TCR beta chain and its context. This sample was taken from a study of blood T cells in healthy people across ages. Sample-barcoded 5' priming and a J-beta primer mix drove a second PCR of roughly 6 to 12 cycles. A tag from a template-switch adaptor with 12 random nucleotides marked each cDNA molecule. TCRdb re-called the 5' RACE reads with MiXCR, one entry per CDR3 protein. Of around 1,800,000 distinct CDR3 sequences in the sample, around 40% were seen once. Total RNA, at least 5 micrograms per sample, was extracted from PBMCs. With 2 bases clipped from V and 5 bases from J, the junction kept 5 bases outside the gene matches. Germline V CDR1 and CDR2: MNHEY, SVGEGT. CDR3 length: 15 amino acids.

This clonotype was obtained from a human donor in good health. This sequence joins TRBV6-2 or TRBV6-3 and TRBJ1-2; 10 bases agree with TRBD1. The sample taken for sequencing was blood. CDR3 nucleotide sequence: TGTGCCAGCAGTTACGCGGGACAGGGGCGGTATGGCTACACCTTC. Encoded protein: CASSYAGQGRYGYTF.